The 21 T cell receptor beta chains given below trace back to one sample, sequenced in a study of blood T cells in healthy people across ages. The second PCR ran roughly 6 to 11 cycles with a sample-barcoded 5' primer and J-beta primers. In TCRdb, the 5' RACE reads were re-called with MiXCR into one record per CDR3 protein. In the table there are 850,000 to 1,300,000 distinct CDR3 sequences, more than 35% of which are singletons. Sequencing used blood. The origin of the receptors is a woman in her sixties in good health.

This chain links TRBV2 with TRBJ2-7, with 9 bases aligning to TRBD1. V lost 8 bases to trimming and J lost 2 bases; unmatched junction nucleotides: 13. This CDR3 comprises 16 residues. Germline-derived CDR1 and CDR2 are SNHLY and FYNNEI. The CDR3 sequence is CASGEGQGPKTYEQYF. The CDR3 DNA sequence: TGTGCCAGCGGCGAGGGACAGGGTCCGAAAACCTACGAGCAGTACTTC.

J is TRBJ2-3 and V is TRBV6-6; TRBD2 matches 11 bases. V was pared by 4 bases and J by 14 bases, with 8 bases of the junction left unmatched. In germline, CDR1 is MNHNY, CDR2 SVGAGI (reference sequence). The CDR3 extends over 13 amino acids. CDR3 protein: CASSSGTSGGGYF. The DNA of the CDR3 is TGTGCCAGCAGTTCTGGGACTAGCGGTGGGGGGTATTTT.

The J gene is TRBJ2-7, the V gene TRBV27; the D gene is possibly TRBD2 (6 bases). Trimming took off 5 bases at V and 2 bases at J, with 13 bases between the two ends. Germline V gives CDR1 MNHEY, CDR2 SMNVEV (reference sequence). The CDR3 is made up of 14 amino acids. The CDR3 spells CASSAGRRTYEQYF. In DNA, the CDR3 is TGTGCCAGCAGTGCGGGGAGACGCACCTACGAGCAGTACTTC.

This chain uses TRBV29-1 with TRBJ2-3, with 9 bases matching TRBD1. Per the germline V gene, CDR1 is SQVTM and CDR2 is ANQGSEA. The CDR3 totals 13 residues. J lost 14 bases, V lost 3 bases, and 12 bases had no gene match. Here the CDR3 reads CSVERIGDRAWYF. The CDR3 nucleotides are TGCAGCGTTGAGCGAATCGGGGACAGGGCTTGGTATTTT.

CDR3 in DNA: TGTGCCAGCAGTTACCTTCGGGCCGAAGCTTTCTTT. This encodes CASSYLRAEAFF. V is TRBV6-6 and J is TRBJ1-1; D not certain. Germline CDR1 is MNHNY and CDR2 is SVGAGI (reference sequence). With 2 bases removed from V and 8 bases from J, the gap between germline ends came to 9 bases. The CDR3 has 12 residues.

CDR3 sequence reads: CASSQGRSEQFF. CDR3 DNA: TGTGCCAGCAGTCAAGGGCGGAGTGAGCAGTTCTTC. The V call is TRBV12-3 or TRBV12-4, the J call TRBJ2-1; D is unresolved. This CDR3 is built from 12 residues. V was pared by 5 bases and J by 9 bases, with 11 bases between.

As concerns this clonotype: Since a much larger clone is just one base distant, this may be a read error. This sequence joins TRBV4-1 and TRBJ1-2, with TRBD1 as a possible D gene (6 bases). V lost 0 bases, J lost 5 bases, and 19 bases lay in between. The CDR3 runs to 17 residues. CDR1 is MGHRA and CDR2 is YSYEKL in the germline V gene. The CDR3 DNA is TGCGCCAGCAGCCAAGAAGGTTCAGGGGACGGCTGGTATGGCTACACCTTC. Translation gives CASSQEGSGDGWYGYTF.

This chain uses TRBV5-1 with TRBJ2-7; tentative D call: TRBD1 (5 bases). The CDR3 is 13 residues long. V shed 4 bases and J shed 6 bases, with 14 bases lying between them. CDR1 and CDR2 (germline): SGHRS, YFSETQ. The CDR3 DNA follows: TGCGCCAGCAGCCAACCCCTGGGGCTCGAGCAGTACTTC. Translating gives CASSQPLGLEQYF.

The rearrangement links TRBV28 to TRBJ1-1, with D maybe TRBD1 (5 bases). Germline V gene sequence: CDR1 MDHEN, CDR2 SYDVKM. V gave up 6 bases and J gave up 11 bases, with 16 bases separating them. CDR3 length: 12 residues. CDR3 sequence: CASRDWGDGAFF. CDR3 nucleotides: TGTGCCAGCAGGGACTGGGGGGATGGGGCTTTCTTT.

This sequence joins TRBV19 and TRBJ1-5; no clear D. Trimming removed 1 base at V and 4 bases at J, with 8 bases between. CDR3 size: 14 residues. Germline V gives CDR1 LNHDA, CDR2 SQIVND (reference sequence). CDR3: CASSIVGMNQPQHF. The DNA for the CDR3 is TGTGCCAGTAGTATAGTAGGGATGAATCAGCCCCAGCATTTT.

The rearrangement joins TRBV9 to TRBJ2-2; 10 nucleotides align to TRBD2. From germline, CDR1 is SGDLS and CDR2 YYNGEE. The CDR3 is made up of 16 amino acids. The ends lost 1 base at V and 6 bases at J; junction bases unmatched: 6. The CDR3 here is CASSVKTSGRAGELFF. The CDR3 bases are TGTGCCAGCAGCGTAAAGACAAGCGGGAGGGCCGGGGAGCTGTTTTTT.

A remark on this clonotype: One junction end does not reproduce the germline sequence, and a read error may be involved. This sequence joins TRBV4-1 and TRBJ2-3, with D possibly TRBD1 on 6 matching bases. The V gene's germline CDR1 is MGHRA and CDR2 YSYEKL. CDR3 size: 18 residues. In DNA, the CDR3 is TGTGCCAGCAGCCAGCTAGAAATAGGGGGACCACTCACGGATACGCAGTATTTT. Translation: CASSQLEIGGPLTDTQYF.

The chain employs TRBV6-5 and TRBJ2-7; D remains unclear. V lost 2 bases, J lost 3 bases, and 14 bases lay in between. The CDR3 covers 15 residues. Germline CDR1 MNHEY, CDR2 SVGAGI. The chain's CDR3 is CASSYGDQNGYEQYF. In DNA, the CDR3 is TGTGCCAGCAGTTACGGGGATCAAAACGGCTACGAGCAGTACTTC.

The J gene is TRBJ2-4, the V gene TRBV6-2 or TRBV6-3; D ambiguous. Matching the DNA end better, TRBJ2-7 makes the J call doubtful. The CDR3 runs 13 residues. From germline, CDR1 is MNHEY and CDR2 SVGEGT. The CDR3 bases are TGTGCCAGCAGTTACTATCCTAGGTACGAGCAGTACTTC. Residues: CASSYYPRYEQYF.

The chain carries TRBV3-1 and TRBJ2-5; 10 positions agree with TRBD1. Per germline, CDR1 LGHDT and CDR2 YNNKEL (reference sequence). The CDR3 runs 14 residues. V gave up 4 bases and J gave up 9 bases; unmatched junction bases: 8. DNA of the CDR3: TGTGCCAGCAGCCCAGGGACAGGGGTATTTGCCCAGTACTTC. This sequence encodes CASSPGTGVFAQYF.

The chain links TRBV29-1 to TRBJ2-5; D is unclear. Per the germline V gene, CDR1 is SQVTM and CDR2 is ANQGSEA. V was trimmed by 7 bases and J by 2 bases, leaving 14 bases between them. The CDR3 runs 13 residues. CDR3 sequence: CSARRSLQETQYF. CDR3 sequence (DNA): TGCAGCGCTAGACGGTCACTTCAAGAGACCCAGTACTTC.

The chain employs TRBV20-1 and TRBJ1-1, with D tentatively TRBD1 (6 bases). V was trimmed by 5 bases and J by 7 bases, leaving 14 bases between them. The germline V gene encodes CDR1 DFQATT and CDR2 SNEGSKA (reference sequence). The length of the CDR3 is 12 residues. The CDR3 loop reads CSAGGQGREAFF. The CDR3, as DNA: TGCAGTGCTGGGGGCCAAGGCCGTGAAGCTTTCTTT.

There are a few counts of this clonotype. The chain is built from TRBV13 and TRBJ2-3; D gene unclear. The CDR3 has 15 residues. The ends were cut back, 5 bases at V and 0 bases at J, with 12 bases in the middle. Germline values: CDR1 PRHDT, CDR2 FYEKMQ (reference sequence). CDR3 amino acids: CASSPPPPSTDTQYF. The CDR3 coding sequence is TGTGCCAGCAGCCCGCCCCCCCCGAGCACAGATACGCAGTATTTT.

The chain joins TRBV12-3 or TRBV12-4 to TRBJ2-7, with 7 bases that match TRBD1. The CDR3 extends over 15 amino acids. V dropped 5 bases and J dropped 3; count of bases not matched to a gene: 10. The CDR3 reads CASSGDSKNSYEQYF. The CDR3, as DNA: TGTGCCAGCAGTGGGGACAGCAAGAACAGCTACGAGCAGTACTTC.

Comment on this clonotype: At one end the junction does not follow the germline gene, possibly because of a read error. The chain is built from TRBV20-1 and TRBJ2-3; 9 nucleotides align to TRBD2. The germline CDR1 and CDR2 sequences are DFQATT and SNEGSKA (reference sequence). This CDR3 spans 12 amino acids. The CDR3 DNA is TGTAAAGCGGGGGGATTCACAGATACGCAGTATTTT. This gives the protein CKAGGFTDTQYF.

This clonotype was seen only a few times. The chain combines TRBV27 with TRBJ2-7; no clear D gene. The CDR3 extends over 12 amino acids. The germline V gene has CDR1 MNHEY and CDR2 SMNVEV (reference sequence). The V and J ends lost 6 bases and 3 bases respectively, with 9 bases between them. The CDR3 spells CASRGIFYEQYF. CDR3 bases: TGTGCCAGCAGGGGGATATTCTACGAGCAGTACTTC.